This T cell receptor beta chain emerged from a study of immune evolution from preneoplasia to lung adenocarcinoma. Study results and limitations: Normal lung had highest clonality; later lesions appeared denser, more diverse. Top clone frequencies peaked in normal lung, apparently declining through invasive adenocarcinoma.

Resections took place in Japan or China from about 2013 to 2018. Two lung cancer pathologists independently confirmed each histologic diagnosis. As regards this clone: No antigen is known for it.

J lost 2 bases, V lost 5 bases, and 11 bases had no gene match. Germline V gene data show CDR1 as SEHNR and CDR2 as FQNEAQ (reference sequence). This CDR3 comprises 17 residues. Assay used: immunoSEQ multiplex PCR; TCRdb lists only in-frame clones, some missing. The repertoire holds some 41,000 clones, with over 75% as singletons. This TCR was recovered from a person in their sixties or seventies with lung adenocarcinoma. The rearrangement links TRBV7-9 to TRBJ2-2; 7 positions agree with TRBD2. Sequenced sample: FFPE invasive lung adenocarcinoma tissue. Written as DNA, the CDR3 is TGTGCCAGCAGCCCAAATCGCGGGGGAGTTAACACCGGGGAGCTGTTTTTT. Translating gives CASSPNRGGVNTGELFF.